The present T cell receptor beta chain was sequenced within a study of identical twins. General study points: The models systematically underestimated how much out-of-frame TCR alpha was shared in monozygotic twins. Not following the same donors, the study drew its conclusions from cross-sectional statistical analysis.

Notes on this clonotype: Its specificity is unknown.

Via MiXCR, TCRdb re-called the 5' RACE reads, giving one row per CDR3 protein. The repertoire holds nearly 650,000 distinct CDR3 sequences, with about 7.6% as singletons. These data also featured in a second study, about yellow fever vaccine responses in identical twins. That source adds: Twins' vaccine T cell response reportedly gave the appearance of partial convergence and partial personalization.

The TCR was taken from a woman between 18 and 29 years old in good health. Sequencing was carried out using PBMCs.

Written as DNA, the CDR3 is TGTGCCAGCAGCTTATCCCGAAATAATTCACCCCTCCACTTT. This translates into CASSLSRNNSPLHF. The V call is TRBV7-2, the J call TRBJ1-6; D gene ambiguous. The CDR3 covers 14 residues. V was cut by 2 bases and J by 5 bases, with 7 bases left in between. CDR1 and CDR2 from the germline V gene are SGHTA and FQGNSA.